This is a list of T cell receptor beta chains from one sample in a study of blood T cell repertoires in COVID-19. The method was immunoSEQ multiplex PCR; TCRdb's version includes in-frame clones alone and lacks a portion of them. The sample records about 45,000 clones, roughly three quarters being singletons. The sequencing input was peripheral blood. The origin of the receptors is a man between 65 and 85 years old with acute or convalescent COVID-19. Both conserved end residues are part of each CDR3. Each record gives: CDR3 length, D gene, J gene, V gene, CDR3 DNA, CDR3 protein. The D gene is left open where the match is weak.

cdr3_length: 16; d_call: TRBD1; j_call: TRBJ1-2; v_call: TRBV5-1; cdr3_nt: TGCGCCAGCAGCTCTCCACAGGGGACACCTAACTATGGCTACACCTTC; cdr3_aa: CASSSPQGTPNYGYTF
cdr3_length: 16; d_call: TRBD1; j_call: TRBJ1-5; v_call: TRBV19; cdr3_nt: TGTGCCAGTAGTGTACCACAGGGGTCCCTGAATCAGCCCCAGCATTTT; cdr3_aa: CASSVPQGSLNQPQHF
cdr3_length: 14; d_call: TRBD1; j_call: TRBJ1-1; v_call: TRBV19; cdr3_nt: TGTGCCAGTAGCCGCGGACAGGGCAACACTGAAGCTTTCTTT; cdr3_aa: CASSRGQGNTEAFF
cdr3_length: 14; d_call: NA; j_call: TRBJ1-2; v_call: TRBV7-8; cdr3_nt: TGTGCCAGCAGCTTTTTAGGGAGCCCTAGGGGCTACACCTTC; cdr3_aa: CASSFLGSPRGYTF
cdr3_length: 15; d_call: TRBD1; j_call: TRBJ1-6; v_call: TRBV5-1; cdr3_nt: TGCGCCAGCAGCTCCGACGGACAGGGTTATTCACCCCTCCACTTT; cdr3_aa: CASSSDGQGYSPLHF
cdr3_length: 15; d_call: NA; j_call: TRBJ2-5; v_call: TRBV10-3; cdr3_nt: TGTGCCATCAGTGAGTCACCCGGGACTGAAGAGACCCAGTACTTC; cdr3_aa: CAISESPGTEETQYF
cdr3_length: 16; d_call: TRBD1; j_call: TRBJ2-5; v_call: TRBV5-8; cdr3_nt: TGTGCCAGCAGGGCACTGGGACAGGGGAACCAAGAGACCCAGTACTTC; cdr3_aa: CASRALGQGNQETQYF
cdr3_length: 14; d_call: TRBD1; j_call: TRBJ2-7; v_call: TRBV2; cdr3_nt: TGTGCCAGCAGTTACGGGACAGGGAGGAACGAGCAGTACTTC; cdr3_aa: CASSYGTGRNEQYF
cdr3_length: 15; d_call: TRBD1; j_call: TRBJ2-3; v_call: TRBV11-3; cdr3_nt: TGTGCCAGCAGCCCGAGACAGGGAGGCACAGATACGCAGTATTTT; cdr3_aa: CASSPRQGGTDTQYF
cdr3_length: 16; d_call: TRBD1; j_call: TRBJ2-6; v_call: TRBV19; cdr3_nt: TGTGCCAGTAGTAGACAGGGTCTTGCTGGGGCCAACGTCCTGACTTTC; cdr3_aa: CASSRQGLAGANVLTF